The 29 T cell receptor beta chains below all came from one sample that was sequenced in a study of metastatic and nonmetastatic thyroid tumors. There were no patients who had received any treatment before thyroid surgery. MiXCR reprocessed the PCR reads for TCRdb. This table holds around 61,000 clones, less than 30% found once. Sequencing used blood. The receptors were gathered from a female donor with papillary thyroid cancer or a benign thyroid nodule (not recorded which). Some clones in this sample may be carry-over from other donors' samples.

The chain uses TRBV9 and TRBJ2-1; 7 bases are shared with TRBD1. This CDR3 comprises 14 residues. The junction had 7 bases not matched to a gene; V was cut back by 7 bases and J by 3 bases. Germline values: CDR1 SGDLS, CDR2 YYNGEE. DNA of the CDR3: TGTGCCAGCTCGAACAGGGGCTTCTACAATGAGCAGTTCTTC. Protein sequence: CASSNRGFYNEQFF.

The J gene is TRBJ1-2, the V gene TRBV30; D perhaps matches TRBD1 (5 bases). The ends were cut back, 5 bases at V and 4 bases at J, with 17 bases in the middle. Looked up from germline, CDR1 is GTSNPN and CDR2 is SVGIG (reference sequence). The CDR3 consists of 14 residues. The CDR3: CAWGFDSATYGYTF. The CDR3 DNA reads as TGTGCCTGGGGATTCGACAGTGCTACCTATGGCTACACCTTC.

CDR3 in DNA: TGCAGCGTGGAGGACGGGGCTGACTATGGCTACACCTTC. Protein product: CSVEDGADYGYTF. V gene TRBV29-1 combines with J gene TRBJ1-2, with D maybe TRBD1 (5 bases). This CDR3 has 13 residues. The germline V and J ends were trimmed by 6 bases and 3 bases, with 14 bases remaining between them. Germline CDR1 reads SQVTM; CDR2 reads ANQGSEA.

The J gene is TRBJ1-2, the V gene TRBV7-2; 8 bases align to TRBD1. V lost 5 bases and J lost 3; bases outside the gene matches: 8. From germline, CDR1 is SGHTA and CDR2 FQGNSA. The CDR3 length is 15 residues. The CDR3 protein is CASSPRTGTHYGYTF. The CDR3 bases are TGTGCCAGCAGCCCCCGGACAGGGACTCACTATGGCTACACCTTC.

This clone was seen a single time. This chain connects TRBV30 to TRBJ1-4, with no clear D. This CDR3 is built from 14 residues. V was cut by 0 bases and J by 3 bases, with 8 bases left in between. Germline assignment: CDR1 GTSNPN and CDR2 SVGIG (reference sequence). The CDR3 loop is CAWSVGLPNEKLFF. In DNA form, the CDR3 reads TGTGCCTGGAGTGTAGGTCTGCCTAATGAAAAACTGTTTTTT. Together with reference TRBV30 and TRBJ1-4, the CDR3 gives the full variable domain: SQTIHQWPATLVQPVGSPLSLECTVEGTSNPNLYWYRQAAGRGLQLLFYSVGIGQISSEVPQNLSASRPQDRQFILSSKKLLLSDSGFYLCAWSVGLPNEKLFFGSGTQLSVL.

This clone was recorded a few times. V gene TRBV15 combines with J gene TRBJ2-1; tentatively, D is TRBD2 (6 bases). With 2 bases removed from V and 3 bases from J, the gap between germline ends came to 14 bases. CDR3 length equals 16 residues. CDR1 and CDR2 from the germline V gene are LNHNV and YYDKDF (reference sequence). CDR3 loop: CATSRLGGGSYNEQFF. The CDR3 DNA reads TGTGCCACCAGCAGACTCGGGGGAGGTAGCTACAATGAGCAGTTCTTC.

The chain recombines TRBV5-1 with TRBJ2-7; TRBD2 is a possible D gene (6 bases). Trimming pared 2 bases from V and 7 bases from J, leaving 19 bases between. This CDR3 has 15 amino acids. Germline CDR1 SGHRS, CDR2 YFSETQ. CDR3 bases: TGCGCCAGCAGCTTAAGGGACTTATCCACTCGGGAGCAGTACTTC. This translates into CASSLRDLSTREQYF.

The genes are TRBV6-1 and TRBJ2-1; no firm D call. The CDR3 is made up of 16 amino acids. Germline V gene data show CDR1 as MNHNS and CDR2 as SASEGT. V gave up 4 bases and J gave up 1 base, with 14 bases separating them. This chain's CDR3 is CASSVSSGFSYNEQFF. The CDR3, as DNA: TGTGCCAGCAGTGTTTCCTCAGGATTTTCCTACAATGAGCAGTTCTTC.

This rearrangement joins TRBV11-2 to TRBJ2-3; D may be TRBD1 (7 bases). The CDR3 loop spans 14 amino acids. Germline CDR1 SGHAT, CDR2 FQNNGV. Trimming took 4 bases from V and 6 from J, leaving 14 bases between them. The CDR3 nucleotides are TGTGCCAGCAGCTGGAGGGGGCCGTTCGATACGCAGTATTTT. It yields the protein CASSWRGPFDTQYF.

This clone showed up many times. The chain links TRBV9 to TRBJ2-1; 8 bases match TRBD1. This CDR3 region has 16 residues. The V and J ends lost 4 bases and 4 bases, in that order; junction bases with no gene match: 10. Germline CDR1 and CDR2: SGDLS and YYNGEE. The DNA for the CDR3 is TGTGCCAGCAGCTCACCCCGACAGGGGCCTTACAATGAGCAGTTCTTC. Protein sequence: CASSSPRQGPYNEQFF. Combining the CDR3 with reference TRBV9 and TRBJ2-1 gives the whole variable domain DSGVTQTPKHLITATGQRVTLRCSPRSGDLSVYWYQQSLDQGLQFLIQYYNGEERAKGNILERFSAQQFPDLHSELNLSSLELGDSALYFCASSSPRQGPYNEQFFGPGTRLTVL.

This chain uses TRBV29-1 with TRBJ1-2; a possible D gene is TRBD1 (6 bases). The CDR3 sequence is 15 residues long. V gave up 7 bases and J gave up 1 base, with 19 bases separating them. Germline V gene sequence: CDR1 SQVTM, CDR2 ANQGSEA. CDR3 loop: CSAGQGLELNYGYTF. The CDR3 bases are TGCAGCGCTGGGCAGGGGTTGGAGCTTAACTATGGCTACACCTTC.

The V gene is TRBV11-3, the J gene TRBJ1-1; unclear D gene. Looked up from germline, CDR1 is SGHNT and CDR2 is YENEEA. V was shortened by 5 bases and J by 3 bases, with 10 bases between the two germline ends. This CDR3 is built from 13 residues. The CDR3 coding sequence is TGTGCCAGCAGCGCCCAGGCGGACACTGAAGCTTTCTTT. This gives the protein CASSAQADTEAFF.

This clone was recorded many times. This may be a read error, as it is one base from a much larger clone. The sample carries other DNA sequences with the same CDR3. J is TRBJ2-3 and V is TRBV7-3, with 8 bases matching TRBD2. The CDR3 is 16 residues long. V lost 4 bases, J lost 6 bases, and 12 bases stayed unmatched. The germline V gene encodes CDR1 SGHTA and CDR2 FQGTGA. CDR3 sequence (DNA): TGTGCCAGCAGCTCGGGGCCTGGGGGCGGGAGGGATACGCAGTATTTT. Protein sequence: CASSSGPGGGRDTQYF.

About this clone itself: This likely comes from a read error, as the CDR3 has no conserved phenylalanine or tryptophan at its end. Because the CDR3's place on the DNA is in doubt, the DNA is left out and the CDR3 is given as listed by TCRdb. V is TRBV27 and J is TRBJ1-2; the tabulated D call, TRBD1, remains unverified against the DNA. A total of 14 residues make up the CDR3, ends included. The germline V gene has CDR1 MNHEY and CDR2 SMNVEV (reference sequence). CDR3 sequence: CASSLSAPRHRRYS.

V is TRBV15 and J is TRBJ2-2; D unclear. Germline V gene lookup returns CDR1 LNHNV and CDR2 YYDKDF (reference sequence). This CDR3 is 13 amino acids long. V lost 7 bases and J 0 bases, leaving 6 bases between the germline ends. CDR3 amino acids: CATTETNTGELFF. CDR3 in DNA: TGTGCCACCACTGAGACGAACACCGGGGAGCTGTTTTTT.

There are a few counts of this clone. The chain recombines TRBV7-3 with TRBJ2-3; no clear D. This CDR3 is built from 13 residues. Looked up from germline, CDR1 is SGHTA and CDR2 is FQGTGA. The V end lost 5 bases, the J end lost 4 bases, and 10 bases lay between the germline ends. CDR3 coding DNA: TGTGCCAGCAGCAACCCTCCCTCAGATACGCAGTATTTT. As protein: CASSNPPSDTQYF.

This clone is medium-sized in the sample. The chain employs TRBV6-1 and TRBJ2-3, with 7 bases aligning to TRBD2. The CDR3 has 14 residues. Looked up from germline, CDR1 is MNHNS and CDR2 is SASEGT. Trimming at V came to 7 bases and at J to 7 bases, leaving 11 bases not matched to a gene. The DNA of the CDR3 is TGTGCCAGCACGGAGGGAGGGCTCCTCTATACGCAGTATTTT. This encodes CASTEGGLLYTQYF.

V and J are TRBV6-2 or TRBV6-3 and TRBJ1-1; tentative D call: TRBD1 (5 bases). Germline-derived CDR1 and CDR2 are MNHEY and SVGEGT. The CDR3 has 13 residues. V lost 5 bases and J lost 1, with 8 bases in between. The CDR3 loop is CASSHGQNTEAFF. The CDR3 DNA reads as TGTGCCAGCAGTCACGGACAGAACACTGAAGCTTTCTTT.

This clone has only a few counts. Here the CDR3 DNA reads TGTGCCAGCAGCTTAGGACAGGGGACAGAGAATGAAAAACTGTTTTTT. Translation: CASSLGQGTENEKLFF. The rearrangement joins TRBV7-8 to TRBJ1-4; 8 nucleotides agree with TRBD1. The CDR3 sequence is 16 residues long. CDR1 is SGHVS, CDR2 FQNEAQ, per germline. The trim removed 1 base at V and 5 bases at J, leaving 6 bases unmatched. The whole variable domain, filled in from reference TRBV7-8 and TRBJ1-4, reads GAGVSQSPRYKVAKRGQDVALRCDPISGHVSLFWYQQALGQGPEFLTYFQNEAQLDKSGLPSDRFFAERPEGSVSTLKIQRTQQEDSAVYLCASSLGQGTENEKLFFGSGTQLSVL.

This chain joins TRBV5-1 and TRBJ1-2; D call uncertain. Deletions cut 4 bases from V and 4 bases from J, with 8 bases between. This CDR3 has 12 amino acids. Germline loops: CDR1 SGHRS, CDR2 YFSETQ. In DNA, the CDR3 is TGCGCCAGCAGCGACGGAAGCTATGGCTACACCTTC. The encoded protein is CASSDGSYGYTF.

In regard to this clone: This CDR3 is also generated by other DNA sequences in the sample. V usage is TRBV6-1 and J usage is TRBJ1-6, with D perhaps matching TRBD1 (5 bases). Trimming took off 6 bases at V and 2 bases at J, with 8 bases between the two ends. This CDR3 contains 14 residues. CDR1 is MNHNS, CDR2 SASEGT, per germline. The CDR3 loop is CASSAGPYNSPLHF. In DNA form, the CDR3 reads TGTGCCAGCAGCGCAGGGCCCTATAATTCACCCCTCCACTTT.

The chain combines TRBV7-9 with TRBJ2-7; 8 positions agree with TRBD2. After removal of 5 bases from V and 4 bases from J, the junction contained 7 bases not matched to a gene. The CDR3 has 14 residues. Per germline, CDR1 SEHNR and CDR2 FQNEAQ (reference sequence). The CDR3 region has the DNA TGTGCCAGCAGCCGAAGCGGGAGTGCATACGAGCAGTACTTC. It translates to CASSRSGSAYEQYF.

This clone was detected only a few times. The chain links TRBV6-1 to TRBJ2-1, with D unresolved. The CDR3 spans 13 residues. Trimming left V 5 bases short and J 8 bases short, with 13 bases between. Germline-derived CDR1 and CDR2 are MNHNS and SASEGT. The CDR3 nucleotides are TGTGCCAGCAGTTCCTTCAGGCTAGATGAGCAGTTCTTC. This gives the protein CASSSFRLDEQFF.

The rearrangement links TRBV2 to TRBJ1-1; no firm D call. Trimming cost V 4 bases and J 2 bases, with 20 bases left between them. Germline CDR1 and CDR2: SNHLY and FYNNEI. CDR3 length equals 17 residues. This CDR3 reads CASSVATLVDLNTEAFF. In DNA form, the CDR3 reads TGTGCCAGCAGTGTAGCGACACTCGTAGACCTTAACACTGAAGCTTTCTTT.

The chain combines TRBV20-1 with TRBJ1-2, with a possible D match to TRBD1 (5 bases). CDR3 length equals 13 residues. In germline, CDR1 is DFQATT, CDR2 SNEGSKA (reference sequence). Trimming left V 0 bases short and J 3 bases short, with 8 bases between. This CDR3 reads CSARDGRDYGYTF. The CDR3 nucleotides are TGCAGTGCTAGAGATGGCAGGGACTATGGCTACACCTTC.

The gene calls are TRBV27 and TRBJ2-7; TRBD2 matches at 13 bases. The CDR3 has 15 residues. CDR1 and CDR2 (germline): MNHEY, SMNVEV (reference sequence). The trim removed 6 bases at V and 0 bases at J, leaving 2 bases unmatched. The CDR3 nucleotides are TGTGCCAGCAGGGGACTAGCGGGAACCTCCTACGAGCAGTACTTC. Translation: CASRGLAGTSYEQYF.

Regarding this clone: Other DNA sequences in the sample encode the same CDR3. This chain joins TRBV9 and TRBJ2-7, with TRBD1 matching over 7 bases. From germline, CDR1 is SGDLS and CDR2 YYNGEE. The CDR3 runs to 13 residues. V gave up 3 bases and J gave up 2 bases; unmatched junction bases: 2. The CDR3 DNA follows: TGTGCCAGCAGCGAGGGACAGACCTACGAGCAGTACTTC. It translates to CASSEGQTYEQYF. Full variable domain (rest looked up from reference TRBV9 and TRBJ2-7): DSGVTQTPKHLITATGQRVTLRCSPRSGDLSVYWYQQSLDQGLQFLIQYYNGEERAKGNILERFSAQQFPDLHSELNLSSLELGDSALYFCASSEGQTYEQYFGPGTRLTVT.

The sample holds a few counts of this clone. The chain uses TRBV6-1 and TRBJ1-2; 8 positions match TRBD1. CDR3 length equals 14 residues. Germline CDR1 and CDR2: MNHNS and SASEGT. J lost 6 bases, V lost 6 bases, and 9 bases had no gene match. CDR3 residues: CASSPNPTGDGYTF. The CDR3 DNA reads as TGTGCCAGCAGCCCAAACCCGACAGGGGATGGCTACACCTTC.

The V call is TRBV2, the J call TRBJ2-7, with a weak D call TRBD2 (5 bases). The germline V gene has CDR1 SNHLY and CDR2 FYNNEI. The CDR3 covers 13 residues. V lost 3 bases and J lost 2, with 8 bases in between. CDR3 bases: TGTGCCAGCAGTGAGCTAGCCCCCTACGAGCAGTACTTC. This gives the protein CASSELAPYEQYF.